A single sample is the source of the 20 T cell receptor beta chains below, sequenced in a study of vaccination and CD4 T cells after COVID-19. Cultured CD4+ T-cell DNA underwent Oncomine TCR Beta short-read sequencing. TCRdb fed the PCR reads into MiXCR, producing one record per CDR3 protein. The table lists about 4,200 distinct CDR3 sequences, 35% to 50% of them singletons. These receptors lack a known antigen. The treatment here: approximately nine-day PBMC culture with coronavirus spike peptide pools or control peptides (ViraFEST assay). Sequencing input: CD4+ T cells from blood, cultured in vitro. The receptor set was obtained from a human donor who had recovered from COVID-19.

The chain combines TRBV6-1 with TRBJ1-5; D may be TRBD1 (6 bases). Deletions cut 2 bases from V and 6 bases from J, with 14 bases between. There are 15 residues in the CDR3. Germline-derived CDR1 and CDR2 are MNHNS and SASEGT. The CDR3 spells CASSEWGGLGQPQHF. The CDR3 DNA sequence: TGTGCCAGCAGTGAATGGGGGGGGCTGGGTCAGCCCCAGCATTTT.

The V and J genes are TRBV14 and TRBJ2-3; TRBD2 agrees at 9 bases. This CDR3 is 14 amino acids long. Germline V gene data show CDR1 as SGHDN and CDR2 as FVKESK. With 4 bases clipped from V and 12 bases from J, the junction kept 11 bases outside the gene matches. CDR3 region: CASSRQPAGGSQYF. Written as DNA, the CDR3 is TGTGCCAGCAGCCGACAACCAGCGGGGGGCTCACAGTATTTT.

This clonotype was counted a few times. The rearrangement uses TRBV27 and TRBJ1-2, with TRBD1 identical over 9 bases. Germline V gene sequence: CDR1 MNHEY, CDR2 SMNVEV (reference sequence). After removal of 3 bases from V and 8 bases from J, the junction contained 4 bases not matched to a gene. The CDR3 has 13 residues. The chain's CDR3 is CASSLGQGGGYTF. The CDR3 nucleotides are TGTGCCAGCAGTTTGGGACAGGGAGGCGGCTACACCTTC.

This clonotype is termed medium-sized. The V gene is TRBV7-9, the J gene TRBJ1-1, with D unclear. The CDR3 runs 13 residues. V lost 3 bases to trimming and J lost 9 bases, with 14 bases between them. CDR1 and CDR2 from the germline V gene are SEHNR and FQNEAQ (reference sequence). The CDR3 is CASSFGGLLKAFF. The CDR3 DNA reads TGTGCCAGCAGCTTCGGCGGCCTCTTGAAAGCTTTCTTT.

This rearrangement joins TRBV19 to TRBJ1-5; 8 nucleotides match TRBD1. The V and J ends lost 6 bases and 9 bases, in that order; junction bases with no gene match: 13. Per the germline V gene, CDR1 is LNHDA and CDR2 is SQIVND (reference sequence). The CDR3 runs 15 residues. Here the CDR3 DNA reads TGTGCCAGTAGCCGAACCCGACAGGGGTTGCCGCCCCAGCATTTT. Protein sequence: CASSRTRQGLPPQHF.

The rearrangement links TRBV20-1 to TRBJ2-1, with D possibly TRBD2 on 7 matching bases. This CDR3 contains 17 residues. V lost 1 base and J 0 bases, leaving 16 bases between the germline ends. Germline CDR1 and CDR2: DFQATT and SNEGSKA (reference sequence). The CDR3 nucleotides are TGCAGTGCTAGAGTCGGAGGGGGGGCGAGCTCCTACAATGAGCAGTTCTTC. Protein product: CSARVGGGASSYNEQFF.

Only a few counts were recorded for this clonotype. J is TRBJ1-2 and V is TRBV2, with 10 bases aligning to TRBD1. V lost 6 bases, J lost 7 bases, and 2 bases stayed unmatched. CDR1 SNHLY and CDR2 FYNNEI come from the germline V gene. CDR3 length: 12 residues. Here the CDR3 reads CASRDRGFGYTF. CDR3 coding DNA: TGTGCCAGCAGGGACAGGGGGTTTGGCTACACCTTC.

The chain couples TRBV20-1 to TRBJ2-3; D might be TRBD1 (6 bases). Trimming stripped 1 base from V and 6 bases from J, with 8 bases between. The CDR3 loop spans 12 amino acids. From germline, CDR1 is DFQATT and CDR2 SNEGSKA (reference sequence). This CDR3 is CSARAGADTQYF. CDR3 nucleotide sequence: TGCAGTGCTAGAGCAGGGGCGGATACGCAGTATTTT.

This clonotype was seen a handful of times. CDR3 in amino acids: CASKHQGATNQPQHF. The CDR3 coding sequence is TGTGCCAGCAAACATCAGGGGGCAACCAATCAGCCCCAGCATTTT. The J gene is TRBJ1-5, the V gene TRBV5-8, with 8 bases that match TRBD1. Per the germline V gene, CDR1 is SGHTS and CDR2 is YDEGEE. This CDR3 comprises 15 residues. Losses at the gene ends were 6 bases for V and 3 bases for J; bases not matched to a gene: 8. Looking up the rest from reference TRBV5-8 and TRBJ1-5 gives the full variable domain: EAGVTQSPTHLIKTRGQQATLRCSPISGHTSVYWYQQALGLGLQFLLWYDEGEERNRGNFPPRFSGRQFPNYSSELNVNALELEDSALYLCASKHQGATNQPQHFGDGTRLSIL.

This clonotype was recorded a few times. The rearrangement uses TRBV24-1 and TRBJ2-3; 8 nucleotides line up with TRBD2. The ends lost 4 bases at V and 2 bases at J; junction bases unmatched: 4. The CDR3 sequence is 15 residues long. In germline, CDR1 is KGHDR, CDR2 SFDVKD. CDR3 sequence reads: CATSDPSGHTDTQYF. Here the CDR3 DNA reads TGTGCCACCAGTGACCCTAGCGGGCACACAGATACGCAGTATTTT.

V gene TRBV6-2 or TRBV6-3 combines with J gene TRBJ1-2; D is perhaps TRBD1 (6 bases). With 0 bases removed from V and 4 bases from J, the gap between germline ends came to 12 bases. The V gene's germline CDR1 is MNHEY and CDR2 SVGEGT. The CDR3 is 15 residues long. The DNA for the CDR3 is TGTGCCAGCAGTTACTCGAACGGGGGCGGCTATGGCTACACCTTC. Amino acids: CASSYSNGGGYGYTF.

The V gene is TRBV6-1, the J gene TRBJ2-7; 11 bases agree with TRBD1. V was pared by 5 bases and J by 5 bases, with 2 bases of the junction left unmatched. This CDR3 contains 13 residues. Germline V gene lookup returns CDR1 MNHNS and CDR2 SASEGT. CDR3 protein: CASSRDRGNEQYF. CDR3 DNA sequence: TGTGCCAGCAGTCGGGACAGGGGGAACGAGCAGTACTTC.

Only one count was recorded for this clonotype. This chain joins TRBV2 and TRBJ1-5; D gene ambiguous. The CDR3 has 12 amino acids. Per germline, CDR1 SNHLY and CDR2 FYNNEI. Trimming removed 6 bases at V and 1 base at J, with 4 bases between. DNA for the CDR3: TGTGCCAGCAGCGACAGCAATCAGCCCCAGCATTTT. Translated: CASSDSNQPQHF.

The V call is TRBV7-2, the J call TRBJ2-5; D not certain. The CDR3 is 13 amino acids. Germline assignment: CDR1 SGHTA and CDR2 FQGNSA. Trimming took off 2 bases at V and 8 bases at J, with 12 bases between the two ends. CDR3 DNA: TGTGCCAGCAGCTTACCCCTAGTAGATACCCAGTACTTC. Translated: CASSLPLVDTQYF.

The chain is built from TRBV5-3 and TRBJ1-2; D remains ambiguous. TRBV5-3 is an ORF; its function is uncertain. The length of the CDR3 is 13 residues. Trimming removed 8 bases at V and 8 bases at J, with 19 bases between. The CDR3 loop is CASSPSVVWGYTF. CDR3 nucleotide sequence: TGTGCCAGCAGCCCCTCAGTCGTCTGGGGCTACACCTTC.

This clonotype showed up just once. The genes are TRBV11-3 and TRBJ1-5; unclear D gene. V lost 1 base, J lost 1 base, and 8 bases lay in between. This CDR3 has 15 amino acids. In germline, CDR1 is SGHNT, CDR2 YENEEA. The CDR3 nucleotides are TGTGCCAGCAGCTTAGGGTCTGAGAGCAATCAGCCCCAGCATTTT. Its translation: CASSLGSESNQPQHF.

DNA for the CDR3: TGTGCCAGCAGCGCCCTCGGGTTGGGGGAGGGATACCAAGAGACCCAGTACTTC. Translated, it gives CASSALGLGEGYQETQYF. The chain couples TRBV7-9 to TRBJ2-5, with 7 bases matching TRBD2. Per germline, CDR1 SEHNR and CDR2 FQNEAQ (reference sequence). This CDR3 contains 18 residues. V shed 5 bases and J 0 bases; nucleotides not matched to a gene: 15.

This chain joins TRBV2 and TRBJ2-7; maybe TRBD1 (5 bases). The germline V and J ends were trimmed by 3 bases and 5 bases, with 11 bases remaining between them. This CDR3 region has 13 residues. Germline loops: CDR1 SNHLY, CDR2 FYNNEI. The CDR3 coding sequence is TGTGCCAGCAGTGAGATTTGGGGCCACGAGCAGTACTTC. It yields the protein CASSEIWGHEQYF.

CDR3 in amino acids: CASSSDRATDTQYF. The DNA for the CDR3 is TGTGCCAGCAGCTCGGACAGGGCTACAGATACGCAGTATTTT. V and J are TRBV11-3 and TRBJ2-3; 8 bases are a match to TRBD1. CDR3 length: 14 residues. V gave up 4 bases and J gave up 3 bases; unmatched junction bases: 3. Per the germline V gene, CDR1 is SGHNT and CDR2 is YENEEA. Full variable domain (outside the CDR3, taken from reference TRBV11-3 and TRBJ2-3): EAGVVQSPRYKIIEKKQPVAFWCNPISGHNTLYWYLQNLGQGPELLIRYENEEAVDDSQLPKDRFSAERLKGVDSTLKIQPAELGDSAVYLCASSSDRATDTQYFGPGTRLTVL.

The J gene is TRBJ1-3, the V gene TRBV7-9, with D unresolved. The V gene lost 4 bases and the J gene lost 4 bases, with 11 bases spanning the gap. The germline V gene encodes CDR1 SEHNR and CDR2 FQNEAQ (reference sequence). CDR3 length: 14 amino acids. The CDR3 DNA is TGTGCCAGCAGCTCAGCGGTCCTCGGAAACACCATATATTTT. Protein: CASSSAVLGNTIYF.